This section outlines one TCR beta chain sequence together with its context. The data belong to a study of T cell changes during pregnancy in multiple sclerosis. Per germline, CDR1 SGHDT and CDR2 YYEEEE. This CDR3 comprises 18 residues. Trimming removed 1 base at V and 0 bases at J, with 14 bases between. Produced via immunoSEQ multiplex PCR; TCRdb's table is partial and in-frame only. There are 40,000 to 55,000 clones in the sample; 80% to 95% occur only once, and roughly 0.81% lies in the top ten. V usage is TRBV5-6 and J usage is TRBJ2-6, with a possible D match to TRBD2 (6 bases). The sequence came from a female donor with multiple sclerosis, enrolled in a pregnancy study. Sequencing used CD4+ T cells from peripheral blood mononuclear cells, obtained in the third trimester of pregnancy. As DNA, the CDR3 is TGTGCCAGCAGCTTGTTGGGCGGGGCAAGCTCTGGGGCCAACGTCCTGACTTTC. As protein: CASSLLGGASSGANVLTF. The full variable domain, completed using reference TRBV5-6 and TRBJ2-6, is DAGVTQSPTHLIKTRGQQVTLRCSPKSGHDTVSWYQQALGQGPQFIFQYYEEEERQRGNFPDRFSGHQFPNYSSELNVNALLLGDSALYLCASSLLGGASSGANVLTFGAGSRLTVL.